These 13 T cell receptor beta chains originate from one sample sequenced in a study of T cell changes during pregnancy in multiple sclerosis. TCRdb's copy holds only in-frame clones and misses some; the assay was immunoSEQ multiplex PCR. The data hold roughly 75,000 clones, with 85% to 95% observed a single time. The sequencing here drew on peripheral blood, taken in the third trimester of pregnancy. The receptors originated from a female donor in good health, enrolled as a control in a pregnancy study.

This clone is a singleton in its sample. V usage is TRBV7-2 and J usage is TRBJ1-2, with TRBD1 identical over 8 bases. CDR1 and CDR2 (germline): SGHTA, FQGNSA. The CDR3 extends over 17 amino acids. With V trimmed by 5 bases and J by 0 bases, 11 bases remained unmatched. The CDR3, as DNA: TGTGCCAGCAGCCCCCGGCCAAGACAGGGGCCTAACTATGGCTACACCTTC. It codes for CASSPRPRQGPNYGYTF.

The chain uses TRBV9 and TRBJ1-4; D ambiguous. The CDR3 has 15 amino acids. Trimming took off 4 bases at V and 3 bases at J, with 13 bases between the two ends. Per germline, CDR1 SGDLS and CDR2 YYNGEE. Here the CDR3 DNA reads TGTGCCAGCAGCCCGCAGCAGGCACCTAATGAAAAACTGTTTTTT. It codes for CASSPQQAPNEKLFF. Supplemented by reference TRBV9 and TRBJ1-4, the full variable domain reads DSGVTQTPKHLITATGQRVTLRCSPRSGDLSVYWYQQSLDQGLQFLIQYYNGEERAKGNILERFSAQQFPDLHSELNLSSLELGDSALYFCASSPQQAPNEKLFFGSGTQLSVL.

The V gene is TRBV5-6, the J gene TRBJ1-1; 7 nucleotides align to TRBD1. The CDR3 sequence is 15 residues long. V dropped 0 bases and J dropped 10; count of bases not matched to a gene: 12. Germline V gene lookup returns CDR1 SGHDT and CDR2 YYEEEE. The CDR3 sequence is CASSLGDPGGEGAFF. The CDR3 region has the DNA TGTGCCAGCAGCTTGGGAGATCCAGGGGGTGAGGGAGCTTTCTTT.

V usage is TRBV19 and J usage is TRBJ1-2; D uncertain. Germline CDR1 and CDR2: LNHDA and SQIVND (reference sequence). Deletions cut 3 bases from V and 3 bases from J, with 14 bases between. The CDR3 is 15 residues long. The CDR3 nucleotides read TGTGCCAGTAGTATCTTATCGAGAGTGGACTATGGCTACACCTTC. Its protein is CASSILSRVDYGYTF.

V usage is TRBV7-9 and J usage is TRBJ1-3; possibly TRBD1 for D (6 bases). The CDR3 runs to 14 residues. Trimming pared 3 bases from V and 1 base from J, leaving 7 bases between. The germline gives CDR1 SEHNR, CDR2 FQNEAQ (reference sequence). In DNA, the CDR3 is TGTGCCAGCAGCTTCCAGGGGTCTGGAAACACCATATATTTT. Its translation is CASSFQGSGNTIYF.

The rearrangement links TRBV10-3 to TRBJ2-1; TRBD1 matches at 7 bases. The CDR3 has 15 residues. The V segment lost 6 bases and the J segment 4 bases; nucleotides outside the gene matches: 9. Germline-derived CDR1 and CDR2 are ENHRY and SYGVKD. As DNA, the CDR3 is TGTGCCATCAGCTTAAACAGGGGTTTGTACAATGAGCAGTTCTTC. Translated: CAISLNRGLYNEQFF.

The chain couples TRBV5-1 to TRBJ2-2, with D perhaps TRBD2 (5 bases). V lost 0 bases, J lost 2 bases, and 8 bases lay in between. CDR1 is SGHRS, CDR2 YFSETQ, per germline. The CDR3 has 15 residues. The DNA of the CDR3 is TGCGCCAGCAGCTTGGGTCTAGCTAACACCGGGGAGCTGTTTTTT. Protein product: CASSLGLANTGELFF.

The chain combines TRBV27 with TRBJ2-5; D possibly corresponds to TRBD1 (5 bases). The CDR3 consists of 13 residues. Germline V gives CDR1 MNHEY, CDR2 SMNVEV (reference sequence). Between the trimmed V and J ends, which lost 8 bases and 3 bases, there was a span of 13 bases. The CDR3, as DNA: TGTGCCAGCCGCACATTGACAGAAGAGACCCAGTACTTC. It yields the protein CASRTLTEETQYF.

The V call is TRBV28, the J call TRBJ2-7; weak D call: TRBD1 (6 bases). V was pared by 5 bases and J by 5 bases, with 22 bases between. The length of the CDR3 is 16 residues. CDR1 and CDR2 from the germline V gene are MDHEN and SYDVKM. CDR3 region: CASSGKQGISYHEQYF. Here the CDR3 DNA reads TGTGCCAGCAGTGGGAAACAGGGAATTAGCTACCACGAGCAGTACTTC.

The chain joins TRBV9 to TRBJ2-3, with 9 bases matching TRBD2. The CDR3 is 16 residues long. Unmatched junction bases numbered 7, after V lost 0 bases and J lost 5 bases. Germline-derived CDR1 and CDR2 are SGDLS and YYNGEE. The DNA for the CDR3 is TGTGCCAGCAGCGTAGGCCCAGCGGGAGGAGGAGATACGCAGTATTTT. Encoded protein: CASSVGPAGGGDTQYF.

CDR3 region: CASSSGPRTENNEQFF. Here the CDR3 DNA reads TGTGCCAGCAGCTCGGGCCCCCGGACAGAGAACAATGAGCAGTTCTTC. The chain uses TRBV5-4 and TRBJ2-1; possibly TRBD1 for D (6 bases). Germline V gene lookup returns CDR1 SGHNT and CDR2 YYREEE (reference sequence). The germline V and J ends were trimmed by 3 bases and 5 bases, with 18 bases remaining between them. The CDR3 length is 16 residues.

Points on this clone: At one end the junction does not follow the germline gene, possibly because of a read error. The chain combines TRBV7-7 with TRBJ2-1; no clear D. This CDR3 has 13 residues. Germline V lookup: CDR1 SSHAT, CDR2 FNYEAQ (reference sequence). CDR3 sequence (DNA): TGTGCTAGCAGCCCCCGTCTAGATGGTGAGCAGTTCTTC. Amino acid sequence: CASSPRLDGEQFF. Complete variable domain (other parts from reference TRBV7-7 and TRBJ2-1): GAGVSQSPRYKVTKRGQDVTLRCDPISSHATLYWYQQALGQGPEFLTYFNYEAQPDKSGLPSDRFSAERPEGSISTLTIQRTEQRDSAMYRCASSPRLDGEQFFGPGTRLTVL.

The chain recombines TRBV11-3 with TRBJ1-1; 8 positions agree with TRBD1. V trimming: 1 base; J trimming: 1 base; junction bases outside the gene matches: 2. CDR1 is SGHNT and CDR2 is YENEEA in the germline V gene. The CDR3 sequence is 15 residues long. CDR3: CASSLGGTGNTEAFF. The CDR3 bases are TGTGCCAGCAGCTTAGGGGGGACAGGGAACACTGAAGCTTTCTTT. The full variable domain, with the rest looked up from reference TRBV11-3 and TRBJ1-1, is EAGVVQSPRYKIIEKKQPVAFWCNPISGHNTLYWYLQNLGQGPELLIRYENEEAVDDSQLPKDRFSAERLKGVDSTLKIQPAELGDSAVYLCASSLGGTGNTEAFFGQGTRLTVV.